This TCR beta chain was sequenced in a study of T cell responses to AZD1222 COVID-19 vaccine. Study findings and constraints: At baseline, seropositivity was found in only six or seven AZD1222 recipients. The reported proportion of spike-specific TCRs targeting unmutated variant regions was nearly half. The donor group comprised mostly white British people and more females; the analysis possibly underestimated clonal diversity. The span of vaccine-associated CD4 TCRs extended across spike, with dominance at 160-218 and 743-854.

As to this clone: Its matching antigen is unknown.

Germline CDR1 is LGHNA and CDR2 is YNFKEQ. The ends were cut back, 4 bases at V and 6 bases at J, with 27 bases in the middle. The CDR3 runs 18 residues. Only in-frame clones appear in the TCRdb table, and some are missing; sequencing was by immunoSEQ multiplex PCR. The sample lists approximately 60,000 clones, more than 70% occurring once. The V gene is TRBV4-2, the J gene TRBJ1-1, with a weak D call TRBD1 (5 bases). The receptor was isolated from an adult in good health. The sample in question was peripheral blood, obtained on day 0 of AZD1222 vaccination. The CDR3 nucleotides are TGTGCCAGCAGCCGAAGCAACCTAGGGACCACCTCAGGTTCTGAAGCTTTCTTT. Protein product: CASSRSNLGTTSGSEAFF.